The next 17 T cell receptor beta chains were all read from a single sample in a study of tumor-infiltrating lymphocytes in primary liver carcinoma. TCR beta cDNA was reverse-transcribed from about 500 ng of total RNA. The reaction used a constant-region primer and ProtoScript II reverse transcriptase. Researchers made the TCR beta libraries by running three nested multiplex PCR rounds with slightly modified ARM-PCR. Primers for the first two PCR rounds were TRBV1-TRBV30 forward primers and a C-beta reverse primer (around 11 cycles per round). TCRdb ran MiXCR on the multiplex PCR reads and lists one entry per CDR3 protein. The sample holds about 66,000 distinct CDR3 sequences, over 60% seen once. Total RNA and DNA came together from around 20-30 mg of bulk tissue without cell sorting. What was sequenced was liver tumor tissue from sampling region 4. Subset denoted: tumor region T4, right-lateral pole. Receptors originate from a middle-aged man with primary liver carcinoma and hepatitis B virus infection.

Note on this clonotype: The conserved closing phenylalanine or tryptophan is absent in this CDR3, likely reflecting a read error. The CDR3 reads CASSREGRSLHS. In DNA, the CDR3 is TGTGCCAGCAGCCGAGAGGGGCGATCCCTCCACTCT. The gene calls are TRBV14 and TRBJ1-6; D possibly corresponds to TRBD1 (5 bases). The CDR3 has 12 residues. Looked up from germline, CDR1 is SGHDN and CDR2 is FVKESK. V dropped 4 bases and J dropped 14 bases, with 12 bases sitting between them.

In regard to this clonotype: Because the CDR3 is missing its conserved closing phenylalanine or tryptophan, this is likely a read error. The V gene is TRBV11-1, the J gene TRBJ2-3; TRBD2 aligns across 7 bases. Germline V gives CDR1 SGHAT, CDR2 FQDESV (reference sequence). V shed 5 bases and J 4 bases; nucleotides not matched to a gene: 9. This CDR3 has 15 amino acids. The CDR3 DNA reads TGTGCCAGCAGCCAAGGCGGGGGTTTGTCAGATACGCAGTATTTG. Protein: CASSQGGGLSDTQYL.

This clonotype was found once. The missing conserved phenylalanine or tryptophan at the end of this CDR3 makes a read error likely. It is unclear where the CDR3 begins or ends on the DNA, so no DNA is shown, and the CDR3 is as TCRdb lists it. The gene calls are TRBV6-6 and TRBJ2-2; the table gives TRBD2 as D, unverified against the DNA. 20 amino acids form the CDR3, both terminal residues included. Per the germline V gene, CDR1 is MNHNY and CDR2 is SVGAGI (reference sequence). CDR3 amino acids: CASSPLVGLAGPTNTGEQFL.

On this clonotype: This clone may be a read error of a much larger clone one base away. The rearrangement links TRBV29-1 to TRBJ1-1; D may be TRBD1 (5 bases). The CDR3 loop spans 12 amino acids. V was cut by 7 bases and J by 5 bases, with 14 bases left in between. Germline V CDR1 and CDR2: SQVTM, ANQGSEA. CDR3 amino acids: CSARWGATEAFF. The CDR3 DNA is TGCAGCGCTCGATGGGGCGCGACTGAAGCTTTCTTT.

The sample holds a few counts of this clonotype. This may be a read error, as it is one base from a much larger clone. The CDR3, as DNA: TGCAGCCGGGGGACTAGCGGGTTCAATGAGCAGTTCTTC. Translated: CSRGTSGFNEQFF. This chain links TRBV29-1 with TRBJ2-1, with TRBD2 matching 12 bases. The CDR3 spans 13 residues. The germline CDR1 and CDR2 sequences are SQVTM and ANQGSEA. V was pared by 8 bases and J by 6 bases, with 5 bases of the junction left unmatched.

As for this clonotype: A junction boundary mismatches the germline segment, possibly from a read error. This chain's CDR3 is CASSSLGGSGAQHF. Here the CDR3 DNA reads TGTGCCAGCAGCTCCCTAGGTGGCTCCGGGGCCCAGCACTTC. The chain links TRBV6-5 to TRBJ2-5; the D gene could be TRBD1 or TRBD2 (5 bases each). Per germline, CDR1 MNHEY and CDR2 SVGAGI. This CDR3 has 14 residues.

Remarks on this clonotype: A read error may account for a junction end that differs from germline. This rearrangement joins TRBV28 to TRBJ2-1; D uncertain. The CDR3 spans 13 residues. Per the germline V gene, CDR1 is MDHEN and CDR2 is SYDVKM. CDR3 amino acids: CDSSPGPFNEQFF. The CDR3 coding sequence is TGTGACAGCAGCCCTGGACCCTTCAATGAGCAGTTCTTC.

The rearrangement joins TRBV10-3 to TRBJ2-5; no firm D call. From germline, CDR1 is ENHRY and CDR2 SYGVKD. This CDR3 comprises 13 residues. Trimming left V 6 bases short and J 4 bases short, with 12 bases between. In DNA form, the CDR3 reads TGTGCCATCAGGGCAGATCGGAGAGAGACCCAGTACTTC. Translating it yields CAIRADRRETQYF.

Points on this clonotype: One junction end disagrees with the germline gene, perhaps due to a read error. This chain connects TRBV4-3 to TRBJ2-3; a possible D gene is TRBD1 (7 bases). The CDR3 spans 14 residues. Germline V gene sequence: CDR1 LGHNA, CDR2 YSLEER. In DNA, the CDR3 is TGCGCCAGCTGCCAGGGGGGTGAATCAGACACGCAGTATTTT. It is translated as CASCQGGESDTQYF.

In its sample, this clonotype was seen once. The junction departs from germline at one end; a sequencing error may be responsible. This rearrangement joins TRBV28 to TRBJ2-1; 12 bases line up with TRBD2. The CDR3 contains 16 residues. Germline lookup yields CDR1 MDHEN and CDR2 SYDVKM. Written as DNA, the CDR3 is TGTGCCTGCAGCCGCCTCGGACTAGCGGGACGCAATGAGCAGTTCTTC. It is translated as CACSRLGLAGRNEQFF.

The J gene is TRBJ2-1, the V gene TRBV12-3 or TRBV12-4, with 8 bases aligning to TRBD2. The CDR3 consists of 16 residues. Trimming removed 5 bases from V and 10 bases from J; junction bases left unmatched: 16. In DNA, the CDR3 is TGTGCCAGCAGTCCAACCGGGACTAGAGGGATCGAGGAGCAGTTCTTC. It yields the protein CASSPTGTRGIEEQFF.

With regard to this clonotype: One junction end does not reproduce the germline sequence, and a read error may be involved. The chain employs TRBV27 and TRBJ2-1; 8 nucleotides line up with TRBD2. This CDR3 spans 16 amino acids. Germline V gene sequence: CDR1 MNHEY, CDR2 SMNVEV (reference sequence). CDR3 in DNA: TGTGCCAGCAGACTCGACGAGACGGGAGGGTACAATGACCAGTTCTTC. This encodes CASRLDETGGYNDQFF.

Concerning this clonotype: This could be a read error, since a much larger clone is one nucleotide away. CDR3 amino acids: CAGSLDAGSGRSYNEQFF. The CDR3 DNA reads TGCGCCGGCAGCTTGGATGCGGGTAGCGGTCGCTCCTACAATGAGCAGTTCTTC. The rearrangement joins TRBV5-1 to TRBJ2-1, with D perhaps TRBD2 (6 bases). CDR3 length: 18 residues. In germline, CDR1 is SGHRS, CDR2 YFSETQ.

As concerns this clonotype: The CDR3 carries no conserved terminal phenylalanine or tryptophan, so it likely arises from a read error. The chain carries TRBV11-2 and TRBJ2-7; TRBD1 might be the D (6 bases). Germline V gene sequence: CDR1 SGHAT, CDR2 FQNNGV. The CDR3 length is 15 residues. CDR3 amino acids: CASSQGTWRTYEQYL. DNA of the CDR3: TGCGCCAGCAGCCAAGGGACATGGAGAACCTACGAGCAGTACTTA.

This chain connects TRBV6-1 to TRBJ2-3; perhaps TRBD2 as D (6 bases). This CDR3 spans 14 amino acids. Germline values: CDR1 MNHNS, CDR2 SASEGT. V lost 7 bases and J 4 bases, leaving 15 bases between the germline ends. Here the CDR3 reads CASTPGTGSDTQYF. CDR3 nucleotide sequence: TGTGCCAGCACCCCCGGGACTGGCTCAGATACGCAGTATTTT.

As concerns this clonotype: The conserved closing phenylalanine or tryptophan is absent in this CDR3, likely reflecting a read error. The chain carries TRBV6-6 and TRBJ2-7; TRBD2 agrees at 7 bases. Germline CDR1 and CDR2: MNHNY and SVGAGI (reference sequence). The V segment lost 4 bases and the J segment 6 bases; nucleotides outside the gene matches: 12. This CDR3 region has 15 residues. The CDR3 DNA reads as TGTGCCAGCAGTTCTAGCCGGGAGGTCTCATGCGAGCAGTACCTC. Translated: CASSSSREVSCEQYL.

V usage is TRBV6-6 and J usage is TRBJ1-5; the D gene is possibly TRBD1 (5 bases). V lost 11 bases and J lost 5, with 16 bases in between. The CDR3 has 13 amino acids. Germline CDR1 MNHNY, CDR2 SVGAGI (reference sequence). Here the CDR3 DNA reads TGTGCCGTCAGTTACGGGGGTTATCAGCCCCAGCATTTT. Its translation: CAVSYGGYQPQHF.